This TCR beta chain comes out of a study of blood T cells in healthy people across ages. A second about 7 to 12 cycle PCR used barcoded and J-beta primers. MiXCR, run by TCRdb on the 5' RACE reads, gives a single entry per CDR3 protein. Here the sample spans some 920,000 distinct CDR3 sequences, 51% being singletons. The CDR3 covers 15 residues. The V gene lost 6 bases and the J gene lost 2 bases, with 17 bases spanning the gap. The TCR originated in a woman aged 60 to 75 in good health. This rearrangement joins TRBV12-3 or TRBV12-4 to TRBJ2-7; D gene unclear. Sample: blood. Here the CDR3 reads CASSPLAAITYEQYF. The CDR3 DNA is TGTGCCAGCAGCCCTCTCGCGGCGATTACCTACGAGCAGTACTTC.